These 18 T cell receptor beta chains came from one sample sequenced in a study of blood T cell repertoires in COVID-19. Only in-frame clones appear in the TCRdb table, and some are missing; sequencing was by immunoSEQ multiplex PCR. In the table there are approximately 190,000 clones, around 86% of which are singletons. The sample consisted of PBMCs or T cells enriched from blood (not recorded which). These receptors were taken from a woman aged 35 to 49 in a cohort exposed to, infected with or recovered from COVID-19 (not recorded which).

The genes are TRBV28 and TRBJ1-3, with TRBD1 matching 9 bases. Germline V gene sequence: CDR1 MDHEN, CDR2 SYDVKM. V was pared by 5 bases and J by 4 bases, with 9 bases of the junction left unmatched. The length of the CDR3 is 16 residues. CDR3 in DNA: TGTGCCAGCAGTCCCAACAGGGGGCGAGGAGGAAACACCATATATTTT. Encoded protein: CASSPNRGRGGNTIYF. The variable domain in full, with the rest retrieved from reference TRBV28 and TRBJ1-3, is DVKVTQSSRYLVKRTGEKVFLECVQDMDHENMFWYRQDPGLGLRLIYFSYDVKMKEKGDIPEGYSVSREKKERFSLILESASTNQTSMYLCASSPNRGRGGNTIYFGEGSWLTVV.

Comment on this clone: This CDR3 is also generated by other DNA sequences in the sample. V gene TRBV6-5 combines with J gene TRBJ2-1; D is perhaps TRBD2 (5 bases). Germline V lookup: CDR1 MNHEY, CDR2 SVGAGI. The CDR3 length is 15 residues. V gave up 0 bases and J gave up 1 base, with 7 bases separating them. The DNA for the CDR3 is TGTGCCAGCAGTTACTCCAGCGGTTCCTACAATGAGCAGTTCTTC. The encoded protein is CASSYSSGSYNEQFF.

The chain links TRBV4-2 to TRBJ2-5, with TRBD2 matching 11 bases. V gave up 4 bases and J gave up 0 bases; unmatched junction bases: 4. This CDR3 comprises 16 residues. Per germline, CDR1 LGHNA and CDR2 YNFKEQ. CDR3: CASSPNSGRDQETQYF. The CDR3 DNA reads as TGTGCCAGCAGCCCAAATAGCGGGAGGGACCAAGAGACCCAGTACTTC.

This clone came up a few times. The chain uses TRBV7-9 and TRBJ2-7, with 10 nucleotides matching TRBD1. The ends lost 4 bases at V and 3 bases at J; junction bases unmatched: 12. This CDR3 is 17 amino acids long. Germline-derived CDR1 and CDR2 are SEHNR and FQNEAQ (reference sequence). The CDR3: CASSSTLDRGVFYEQYF. CDR3 bases: TGTGCCAGCAGCTCCACCCTGGACAGGGGGGTTTTCTACGAGCAGTACTTC.

The chain combines TRBV28 with TRBJ1-5, with 7 bases identical to TRBD1. Germline values: CDR1 MDHEN, CDR2 SYDVKM. The junction had 10 bases not matched to a gene; V was cut back by 1 base and J by 10 bases. The length of the CDR3 is 15 residues. The DNA of the CDR3 is TGTGCCAGCAGTTTATTCAGGGGGGTGCGCGGCCCCCAGCATTTT. It yields the protein CASSLFRGVRGPQHF.

This clone came up once. This chain connects TRBV5-1 to TRBJ2-2; D might be TRBD2 (6 bases). Trimming cost V 0 bases and J 7 bases, with 13 bases left between them. The CDR3 consists of 15 residues. Germline values: CDR1 SGHRS, CDR2 YFSETQ. The CDR3, as DNA: TGCGCCAGCAGCTTGGTCACCGGGGAGGACGGGGAGCTGTTTTTT. This encodes CASSLVTGEDGELFF.

V and J are TRBV19 and TRBJ2-1, with 7 bases fitting TRBD2. The V gene end was trimmed by 4 bases and the J gene end by 5 bases; junction bases not matched to a gene: 5. Germline CDR1 LNHDA, CDR2 SQIVND (reference sequence). CDR3 size: 14 residues. CDR3 sequence (DNA): TGTGCCAGTAGTACTGGGACTACAAACAATGAGCAGTTCTTC. Protein sequence: CASSTGTTNNEQFF.

This chain uses TRBV7-2 with TRBJ2-7, with 10 bases lining up with TRBD2. The germline V gene has CDR1 SGHTA and CDR2 FQGNSA. The length of the CDR3 is 16 residues. The junction had 9 bases not matched to a gene; V was cut back by 4 bases and J by 3 bases. The CDR3 region has the DNA TGTGCCAGCAGCTATTTAGCGGGGGGATCTTACTACGAGCAGTACTTC. Residues: CASSYLAGGSYYEQYF.

V is TRBV9 and J is TRBJ1-4; tentatively, D is TRBD1 (6 bases). Trimming cost V 4 bases and J 3 bases, with 10 bases left between them. This CDR3 spans 14 amino acids. CDR1 and CDR2 (germline): SGDLS, YYNGEE. The CDR3 DNA sequence: TGTGCCAGCAGCCTTGACAGGTCTAATGAAAAACTGTTTTTT. Its translation is CASSLDRSNEKLFF.

The genes are TRBV15 and TRBJ2-5; tentative D call: TRBD1 (7 bases). Trimming took 3 bases from V and 4 from J, leaving 15 bases between them. The CDR3 spans 15 residues. Per the germline V gene, CDR1 is LNHNV and CDR2 is YYDKDF (reference sequence). CDR3 in DNA: TGTGCCACCAGCAGTGGAGGGACAGAGACAGAGACCCAGTACTTC. Protein sequence: CATSSGGTETETQYF. The full variable domain, in which reference TRBV15 and TRBJ2-5 provide the parts outside the CDR3, is DAMVIQNPRYQVTQFGKPVTLSCSQTLNHNVMYWYQQKSSQAPKLLFHYYDKDFNNEADTPDNFQSRRPNTSFCFLDIRSPGLGDTAMYLCATSSGGTETETQYFGPGTRLLVL.

V is TRBV20-1 and J is TRBJ1-1; 7 nucleotides align to TRBD1. The CDR3 has 11 residues. CDR1 is DFQATT, CDR2 SNEGSKA, per germline (reference sequence). The CDR3 DNA follows: TGCAGCGGGACAGTGAACACTGAAGCTTTCTTT. Its translation is CSGTVNTEAFF.

The rearrangement joins TRBV15 to TRBJ1-5; the D gene is possibly TRBD1 (5 bases). This CDR3 has 16 amino acids. Germline V gene sequence: CDR1 LNHNV, CDR2 YYDKDF (reference sequence). V gave up 0 bases and J gave up 6 bases, with 15 bases separating them. This CDR3 reads CATSRDYLGVGQPQHF. CDR3 nucleotide sequence: TGTGCCACCAGCAGAGATTATCTAGGGGTGGGTCAGCCCCAGCATTTT.

The rearrangement uses TRBV5-4 and TRBJ1-1, with a tentative D call TRBD1 (6 bases). The CDR3 totals 15 residues. Deletions cut 0 bases from V and 1 base from J, with 10 bases between. Germline CDR1 and CDR2: SGHNT and YYREEE (reference sequence). The CDR3 protein is CASSLGQGRNTEAFF. For the CDR3, the DNA is TGTGCCAGCAGCTTGGGGCAGGGGCGGAACACTGAAGCTTTCTTT.

J is TRBJ2-7 and V is TRBV30, with TRBD2 matching 7 bases. Germline CDR1 and CDR2: GTSNPN and SVGIG (reference sequence). V lost 3 bases to trimming and J lost 3 bases; unmatched junction nucleotides: 8. This CDR3 has 14 amino acids. The CDR3 DNA follows: TGTGCCTGGAGGGGCGGGGGAGGTAACTACGAGCAGTACTTC. This gives the protein CAWRGGGGNYEQYF.

This clone is a singleton in its sample. The DNA for the CDR3 is TGCAGCGTTGAAGAAGGCGGGTACTATGGCTACACCTTC. It yields the protein CSVEEGGYYGYTF. The chain uses TRBV29-1 and TRBJ1-2; no reliable D call. In germline, CDR1 is SQVTM, CDR2 ANQGSEA. Deletions cut 0 bases from V and 3 bases from J, with 8 bases between. This CDR3 is 13 amino acids long.

This rearrangement joins TRBV19 to TRBJ1-5; D unclear. Trimming took 7 bases from V and 3 from J, leaving 16 bases between them. The CDR3 is made up of 15 amino acids. Germline CDR1 reads LNHDA; CDR2 reads SQIVND (reference sequence). As DNA, the CDR3 is TGTGCCAGTACCCCGATAAAGGAGCTCAATCAGCCCCAGCATTTT. Its protein is CASTPIKELNQPQHF.

This clone was counted ten times or more. J is TRBJ2-7 and V is TRBV25-1; 9 nucleotides align to TRBD1. The CDR3 spans 15 residues. Trimming took 4 bases from V and 0 from J; bases not matched to a gene: 4. Germline CDR1 MGHDK, CDR2 SYGVNS. The CDR3 loop is CASSVRQGDSYEQYF. CDR3 DNA: TGTGCCAGCAGTGTCAGACAGGGGGACTCCTACGAGCAGTACTTC.

This clone was picked up a small number of times. V usage is TRBV19 and J usage is TRBJ2-7; 8 nucleotides match TRBD1. The trim removed 4 bases at V and 2 bases at J, leaving 4 bases unmatched. In germline, CDR1 is LNHDA, CDR2 SQIVND (reference sequence). The CDR3 covers 14 residues. DNA for the CDR3: TGTGCCAGTAGTAAAAGACAGGGGCCCTACGAGCAGTACTTC. Residues: CASSKRQGPYEQYF.